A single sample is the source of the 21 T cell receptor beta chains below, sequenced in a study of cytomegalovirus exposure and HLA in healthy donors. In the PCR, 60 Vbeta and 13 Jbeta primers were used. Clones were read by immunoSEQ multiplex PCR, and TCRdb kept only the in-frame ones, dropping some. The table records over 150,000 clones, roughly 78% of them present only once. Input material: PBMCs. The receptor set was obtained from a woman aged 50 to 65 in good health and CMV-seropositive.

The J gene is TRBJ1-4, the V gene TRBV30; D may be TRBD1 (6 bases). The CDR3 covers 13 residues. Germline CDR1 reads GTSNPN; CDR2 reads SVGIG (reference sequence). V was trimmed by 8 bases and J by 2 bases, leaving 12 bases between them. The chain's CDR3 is CAGHRATNEKLFF. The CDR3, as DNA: TGTGCCGGCCACAGGGCTACTAATGAAAAACTGTTTTTT.

The CDR3 is CASSLAGQLNTEAFF. The DNA of the CDR3 is TGCGCCAGCAGCTTGGCCGGACAACTTAACACTGAAGCTTTCTTT. The rearrangement uses TRBV5-1 and TRBJ1-1; TRBD1 might be the D (5 bases). Germline V gene lookup returns CDR1 SGHRS and CDR2 YFSETQ. This CDR3 is built from 15 residues. Trimming stripped 0 bases from V and 2 bases from J, with 11 bases between.

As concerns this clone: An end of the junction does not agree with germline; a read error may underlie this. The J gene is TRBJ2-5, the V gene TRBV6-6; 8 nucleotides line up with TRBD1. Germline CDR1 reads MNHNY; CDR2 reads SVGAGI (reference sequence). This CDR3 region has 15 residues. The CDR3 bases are TGTGCCGGCAGTTCCATCAGGGGGCGCCGAGAGACCCAGTACTTC. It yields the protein CAGSSIRGRRETQYF.

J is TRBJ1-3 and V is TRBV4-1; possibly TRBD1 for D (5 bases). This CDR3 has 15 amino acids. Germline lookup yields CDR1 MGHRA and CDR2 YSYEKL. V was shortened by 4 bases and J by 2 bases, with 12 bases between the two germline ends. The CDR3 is CASSRQGVPGNTIYF. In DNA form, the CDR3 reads TGCGCCAGCAGCCGGCAAGGGGTACCTGGAAACACCATATATTTT.

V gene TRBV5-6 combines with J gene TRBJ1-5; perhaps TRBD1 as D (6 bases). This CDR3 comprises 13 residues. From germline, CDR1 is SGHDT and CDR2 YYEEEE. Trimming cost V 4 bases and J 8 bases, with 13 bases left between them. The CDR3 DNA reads TGTGCCAGCAGCACTGGACAGAGGGAGCCCCAGCATTTT. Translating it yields CASSTGQREPQHF.

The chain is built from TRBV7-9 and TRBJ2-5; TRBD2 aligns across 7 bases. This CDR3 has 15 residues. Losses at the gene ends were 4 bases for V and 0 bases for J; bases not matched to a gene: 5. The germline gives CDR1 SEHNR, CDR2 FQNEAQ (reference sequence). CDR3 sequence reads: CASSSRLANQETQYF. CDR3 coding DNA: TGTGCCAGCAGCTCCAGACTAGCTAACCAAGAGACCCAGTACTTC.

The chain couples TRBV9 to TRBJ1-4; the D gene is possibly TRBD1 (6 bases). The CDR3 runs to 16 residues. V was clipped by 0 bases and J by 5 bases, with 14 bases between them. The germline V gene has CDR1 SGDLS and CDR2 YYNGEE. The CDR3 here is CASSVDSRTENEKLFF. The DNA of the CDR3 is TGTGCCAGCAGCGTAGATTCAAGGACAGAAAATGAAAAACTGTTTTTT. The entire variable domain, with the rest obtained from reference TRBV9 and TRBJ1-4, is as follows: DSGVTQTPKHLITATGQRVTLRCSPRSGDLSVYWYQQSLDQGLQFLIQYYNGEERAKGNILERFSAQQFPDLHSELNLSSLELGDSALYFCASSVDSRTENEKLFFGSGTQLSVL.

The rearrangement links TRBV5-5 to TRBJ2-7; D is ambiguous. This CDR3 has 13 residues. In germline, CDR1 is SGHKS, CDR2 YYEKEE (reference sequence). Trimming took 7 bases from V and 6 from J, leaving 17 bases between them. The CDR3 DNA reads TGTGCCAGCTGCCCCGAAACTCGCTCCGAGCAGTACTTC. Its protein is CASCPETRSEQYF. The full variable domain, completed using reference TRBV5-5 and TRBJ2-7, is DAGVTQSPTHLIKTRGQQVTLRCSPISGHKSVSWYQQVLGQGPQFIFQYYEKEERGRGNFPDRFSARQFPNYSSELNVNALLLGDSALYLCASCPETRSEQYFGPGTRLTVT.

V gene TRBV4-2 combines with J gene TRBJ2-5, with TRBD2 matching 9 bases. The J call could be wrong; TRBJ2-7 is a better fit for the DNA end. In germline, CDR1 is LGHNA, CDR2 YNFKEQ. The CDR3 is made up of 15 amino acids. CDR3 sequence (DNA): TGTGCCAGCAGCCAAGAATGGCGGGGGGGATACGAGCAGTACTTC. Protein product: CASSQEWRGGYEQYF.

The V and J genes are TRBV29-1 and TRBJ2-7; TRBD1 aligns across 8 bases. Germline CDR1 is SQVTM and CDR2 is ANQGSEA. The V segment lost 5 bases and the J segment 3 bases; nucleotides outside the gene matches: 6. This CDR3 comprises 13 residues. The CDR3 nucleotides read TGCAGCGTTAGGGGACAGGCGATCTACGAGCAGTACTTC. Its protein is CSVRGQAIYEQYF.

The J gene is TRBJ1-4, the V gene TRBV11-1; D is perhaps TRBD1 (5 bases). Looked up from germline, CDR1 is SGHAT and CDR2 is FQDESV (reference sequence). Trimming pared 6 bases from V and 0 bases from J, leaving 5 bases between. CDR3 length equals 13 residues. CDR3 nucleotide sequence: TGTGCCAGCAGGACAGCAACTAATGAAAAACTGTTTTTT. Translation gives CASRTATNEKLFF. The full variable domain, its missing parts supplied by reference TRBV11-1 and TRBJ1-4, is EAEVAQSPRYKITEKSQAVAFWCDPISGHATLYWYRQILGQGPELLVQFQDESVVDDSQLPKDRFSAERLKGVDSTLKIQPAELGDSAMYLCASRTATNEKLFFGSGTQLSVL.

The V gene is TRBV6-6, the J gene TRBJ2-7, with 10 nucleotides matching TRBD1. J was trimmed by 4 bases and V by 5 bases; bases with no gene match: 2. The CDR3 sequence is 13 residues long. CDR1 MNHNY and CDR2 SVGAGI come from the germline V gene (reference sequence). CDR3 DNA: TGTGCCAGCAGTCGGGACAGGGGATACGAGCAGTACTTC. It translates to CASSRDRGYEQYF.

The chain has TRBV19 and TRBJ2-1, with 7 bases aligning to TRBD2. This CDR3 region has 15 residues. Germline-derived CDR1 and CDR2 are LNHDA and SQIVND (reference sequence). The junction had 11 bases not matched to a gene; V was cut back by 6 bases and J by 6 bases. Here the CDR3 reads CASRIDMGGGNEQFF. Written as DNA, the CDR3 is TGTGCCAGTAGGATCGACATGGGGGGGGGCAATGAGCAGTTCTTC. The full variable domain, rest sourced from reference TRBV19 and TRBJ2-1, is DGGITQSPKYLFRKEGQNVTLSCEQNLNHDAMYWYRQDPGQGLRLIYYSQIVNDFQKGDIAEGYSVSREKKESFPLTVTSAQKNPTAFYLCASRIDMGGGNEQFFGPGTRLTVL.

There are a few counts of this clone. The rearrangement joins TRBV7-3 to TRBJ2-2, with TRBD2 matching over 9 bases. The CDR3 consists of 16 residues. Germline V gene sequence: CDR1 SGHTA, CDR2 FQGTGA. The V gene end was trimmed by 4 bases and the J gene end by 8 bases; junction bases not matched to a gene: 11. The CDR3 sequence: CASSSDSGGLGGELFF. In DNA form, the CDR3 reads TGTGCCAGCAGCTCCGACAGCGGGGGGCTAGGAGGGGAGCTGTTTTTT.

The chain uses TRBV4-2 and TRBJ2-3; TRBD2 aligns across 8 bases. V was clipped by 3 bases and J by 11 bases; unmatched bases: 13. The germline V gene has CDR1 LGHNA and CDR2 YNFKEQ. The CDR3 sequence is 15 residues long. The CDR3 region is CASSQTGTRGFRQYF. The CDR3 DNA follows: TGTGCCAGCAGCCAGACCGGGACTAGAGGGTTCCGGCAGTATTTT.

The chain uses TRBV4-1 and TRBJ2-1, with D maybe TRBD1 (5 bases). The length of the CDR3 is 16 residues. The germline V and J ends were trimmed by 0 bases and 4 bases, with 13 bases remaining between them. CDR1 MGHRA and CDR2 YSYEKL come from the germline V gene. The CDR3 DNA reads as TGCGCCAGCAGCCAAGATCGCGGCAGGGTTTACAATGAGCAGTTCTTC. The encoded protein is CASSQDRGRVYNEQFF.

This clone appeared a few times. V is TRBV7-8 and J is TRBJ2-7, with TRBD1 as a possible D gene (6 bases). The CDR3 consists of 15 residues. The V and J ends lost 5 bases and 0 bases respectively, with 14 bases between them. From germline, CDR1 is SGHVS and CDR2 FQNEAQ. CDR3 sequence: CASSVNRASSYEQYF. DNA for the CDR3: TGTGCCAGCAGCGTGAACAGGGCTAGCTCCTACGAGCAGTACTTC. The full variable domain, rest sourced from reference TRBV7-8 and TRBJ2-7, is GAGVSQSPRYKVAKRGQDVALRCDPISGHVSLFWYQQALGQGPEFLTYFQNEAQLDKSGLPSDRFFAERPEGSVSTLKIQRTQQEDSAVYLCASSVNRASSYEQYFGPGTRLTVT.

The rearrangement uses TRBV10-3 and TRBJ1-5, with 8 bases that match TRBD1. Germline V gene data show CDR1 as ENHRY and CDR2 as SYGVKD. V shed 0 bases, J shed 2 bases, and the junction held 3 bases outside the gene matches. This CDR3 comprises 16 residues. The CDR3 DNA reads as TGTGCCATCAGTGAGTCTCCGGACAGGGGCAATCAGCCCCAGCATTTT. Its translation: CAISESPDRGNQPQHF.

The CDR3 sequence: CAITETSGGQETQYF. DNA of the CDR3: TGTGCCATAACCGAGACTAGCGGGGGGCAAGAGACCCAGTACTTC. The V call is TRBV10-3, the J call TRBJ2-5; TRBD2 aligns across 13 bases. This CDR3 has 15 residues. V shed 9 bases, J shed 2 bases, and the junction held 6 bases outside the gene matches. The V gene's germline CDR1 is ENHRY and CDR2 SYGVKD.

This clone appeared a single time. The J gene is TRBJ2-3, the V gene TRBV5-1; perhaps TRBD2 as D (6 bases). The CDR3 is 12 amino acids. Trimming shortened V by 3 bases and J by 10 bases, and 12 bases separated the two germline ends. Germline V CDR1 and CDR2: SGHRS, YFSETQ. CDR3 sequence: CASSYSGTPQYF. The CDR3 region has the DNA TGCGCCAGCAGCTATTCGGGGACTCCGCAGTATTTT.

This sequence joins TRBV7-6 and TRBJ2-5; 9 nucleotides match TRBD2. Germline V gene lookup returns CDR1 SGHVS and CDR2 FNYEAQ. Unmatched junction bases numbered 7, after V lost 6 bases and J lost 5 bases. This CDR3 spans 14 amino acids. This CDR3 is CASRERGVTETQYF. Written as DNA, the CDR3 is TGTGCCAGCAGGGAGCGGGGGGTAACGGAGACCCAGTACTTC.